The next 20 T cell receptor beta chains were all read from a single sample in a study of cytotoxic CD8 clonotypes in ibrutinib-treated CLL (dated by TCRdb to the early 2020s). The time point tag for this specimen amounts to: around 25 months on ibrutinib. The receptor library was made with the immunoSEQ multiplex PCR assay. What TCRdb holds here is the immuneACCESS table cut down to in-frame rearrangements. Part of the clones is not present; checked against another copy, under half of the missing clones reflect an unresolved V gene, and the others are unexplained. In this sample the table shows over 150,000 clones, around 72% of which occur a single time. Of the sample, roughly 12% falls within the top ten clones. The sample was PBMCs, taken after 24 months of ibrutinib treatment. The receptors originated from a human donor with chronic lymphocytic leukemia.

This clone was found once. This chain connects TRBV19 to TRBJ1-1, with no clear D. CDR3 length equals 14 residues. CDR1 and CDR2 from the germline V gene are LNHDA and SQIVND (reference sequence). The V end lost 10 bases, the J end lost 1 base, and 16 bases lay between the germline ends. CDR3 nucleotide sequence: TGTGCCACCAGCCCGTACCCAAGGAACACTGAAGCTTTCTTT. Protein product: CATSPYPRNTEAFF.

V usage is TRBV9 and J usage is TRBJ2-1; D unresolved. V lost 0 bases and J 6 bases, leaving 13 bases between the germline ends. The germline gives CDR1 SGDLS, CDR2 YYNGEE. The CDR3 extends over 15 amino acids. CDR3 sequence: CASSVGVINGNEQFF. The CDR3 nucleotides are TGTGCCAGCAGCGTAGGGGTGATTAATGGCAATGAGCAGTTCTTC.

This clone was counted between two and nine times. The genes are TRBV2 and TRBJ1-5; D remains ambiguous. Germline CDR1 reads SNHLY; CDR2 reads FYNNEI. The CDR3 runs to 13 residues. With 3 bases removed from V and 4 bases from J, the gap between germline ends came to 7 bases. The CDR3 spells CASSDEVNQPQHF. For the CDR3, the DNA is TGTGCCAGCAGTGATGAAGTGAATCAGCCCCAGCATTTT.

The chain uses TRBV30 and TRBJ2-7; 13 nucleotides match TRBD2. CDR3 length: 16 residues. Germline V gene data show CDR1 as GTSNPN and CDR2 as SVGIG (reference sequence). V gave up 2 bases and J gave up 2 bases; unmatched junction bases: 6. The CDR3 region is CAWSLGLAGLTYEQYF. As DNA, the CDR3 is TGTGCCTGGAGTTTGGGACTAGCGGGACTGACCTACGAGCAGTACTTC.

This rearrangement joins TRBV4-1 to TRBJ2-1; maybe TRBD2 (6 bases). Between the trimmed V and J ends, which lost 4 bases and 5 bases, there was a span of 15 bases. The CDR3 runs 15 residues. From germline, CDR1 is MGHRA and CDR2 YSYEKL. CDR3 nucleotides: TGCGCCAGCAGCCCCGAAGGGACTGTTGACAATGAGCAGTTCTTC. It specifies CASSPEGTVDNEQFF.

The chain has TRBV27 and TRBJ2-7, with D possibly matching TRBD1 (5 bases). This CDR3 contains 13 residues. Germline lookup yields CDR1 MNHEY and CDR2 SMNVEV (reference sequence). Trimming took 0 bases from V and 4 from J, leaving 7 bases between them. This CDR3 reads CASSLSGAYEQYF. CDR3 nucleotides: TGTGCCAGCAGTTTATCAGGGGCGTACGAGCAGTACTTC.

The V call is TRBV28, the J call TRBJ1-2; no clear D. Looked up from germline, CDR1 is MDHEN and CDR2 is SYDVKM. Trimming removed 3 bases at V and 2 bases at J, with 13 bases between. The CDR3 sequence is 15 residues long. CDR3 sequence reads: CASSFRVGRNYGYTF. In DNA form, the CDR3 reads TGTGCCAGCAGTTTTCGTGTAGGGAGGAACTATGGCTACACCTTC.

This rearrangement joins TRBV29-1 to TRBJ2-3; TRBD2 aligns across 7 bases. From germline, CDR1 is SQVTM and CDR2 ANQGSEA. The junction had 7 bases not matched to a gene; V was cut back by 8 bases and J by 2 bases. The CDR3 spans 13 residues. The CDR3 spells CSPRLANTDTQYF. As DNA, the CDR3 is TGCAGCCCTAGACTAGCTAACACAGATACGCAGTATTTT.

This clone showed up just a few times. The gene calls are TRBV7-2 and TRBJ1-1; D is unresolved. The CDR3 length is 13 residues. CDR1 is SGHTA, CDR2 FQGNSA, per germline. V lost 5 bases and J lost 1, with 8 bases in between. DNA of the CDR3: TGTGCCAGCAGCGTTCGGCGGAACACTGAAGCTTTCTTT. This sequence encodes CASSVRRNTEAFF.

The genes are TRBV29-1 and TRBJ1-1; 9 nucleotides agree with TRBD1. The CDR3 covers 12 residues. Germline loops: CDR1 SQVTM, CDR2 ANQGSEA. The junction had 2 bases not matched to a gene; V was cut back by 6 bases and J by 3 bases. CDR3 protein: CSVGTGYTEAFF. The CDR3 DNA is TGCAGCGTGGGGACAGGGTACACTGAAGCTTTCTTT.

The rearrangement links TRBV19 to TRBJ1-5; weak D call: TRBD1 (6 bases). The germline V and J ends were trimmed by 3 bases and 1 base, with 13 bases remaining between them. This CDR3 has 16 amino acids. CDR1 is LNHDA and CDR2 is SQIVND in the germline V gene (reference sequence). The CDR3 DNA is TGTGCCAGTAGTATCTGGGCAGGGGTGAGCAATCAGCCCCAGCATTTT. Translating gives CASSIWAGVSNQPQHF.

This sequence joins TRBV11-2 and TRBJ2-5; 8 nucleotides line up with TRBD1. J lost 4 bases, V lost 3 bases, and 7 bases had no gene match. Germline lookup yields CDR1 SGHAT and CDR2 FQNNGV. CDR3 length equals 15 residues. CDR3 loop: CASSLDRAIGETQYF. Written as DNA, the CDR3 is TGTGCCAGCAGCTTGGACAGGGCGATAGGAGAGACCCAGTACTTC.

The J gene is TRBJ1-2, the V gene TRBV11-1, with D unresolved. CDR1 is SGHAT and CDR2 is FQDESV in the germline V gene (reference sequence). V gave up 5 bases and J gave up 8 bases, with 12 bases separating them. There are 12 residues in the CDR3. The CDR3 is CASSEGPVGYTF. CDR3 DNA: TGTGCCAGCAGCGAGGGCCCCGTAGGCTACACCTTC. The full variable domain, in which reference TRBV11-1 and TRBJ1-2 provide the parts outside the CDR3, is EAEVAQSPRYKITEKSQAVAFWCDPISGHATLYWYRQILGQGPELLVQFQDESVVDDSQLPKDRFSAERLKGVDSTLKIQPAELGDSAMYLCASSEGPVGYTFGSGTRLTVV.

This sequence joins TRBV29-1 and TRBJ2-1; D is undetermined. This CDR3 region has 13 residues. Germline V gene lookup returns CDR1 SQVTM and CDR2 ANQGSEA. The germline V and J ends were trimmed by 4 bases and 5 bases, with 12 bases remaining between them. This CDR3 is CSVVRGSHNEQFF. CDR3 DNA: TGCAGCGTTGTGAGAGGCTCGCACAATGAGCAGTTCTTC.

The rearrangement uses TRBV19 and TRBJ2-7, with a tentative D call TRBD1 (5 bases). The CDR3 totals 13 residues. V was clipped by 1 base and J by 6 bases, with 10 bases between them. The germline V gene encodes CDR1 LNHDA and CDR2 SQIVND (reference sequence). In DNA form, the CDR3 reads TGTGCCAGTAGTATAGCTTCAGGGCGCGAGCAGTACTTC. Its translation is CASSIASGREQYF. The whole variable domain, filled in from reference TRBV19 and TRBJ2-7, reads DGGITQSPKYLFRKEGQNVTLSCEQNLNHDAMYWYRQDPGQGLRLIYYSQIVNDFQKGDIAEGYSVSREKKESFPLTVTSAQKNPTAFYLCASSIASGREQYFGPGTRLTVT.

The chain uses TRBV18 and TRBJ1-1; unclear D gene. V was pared by 3 bases and J by 3 bases, with 8 bases between. This CDR3 has 13 amino acids. Germline values: CDR1 KGHSH, CDR2 LQKENI. The CDR3 protein is CASSPMEDTEAFF. The DNA for the CDR3 is TGTGCCAGCTCACCCATGGAGGACACTGAAGCTTTCTTT.

The V gene is TRBV4-2, the J gene TRBJ2-1; the D gene is possibly TRBD2 (5 bases). Deletions cut 4 bases from V and 10 bases from J, with 23 bases between. The germline gives CDR1 LGHNA, CDR2 YNFKEQ. The CDR3 extends over 16 amino acids. The CDR3, as DNA: TGTGCCAGCAGCCGACCCGAAGCTACTAGGGCTAAGGAGCAGTTCTTC. This sequence encodes CASSRPEATRAKEQFF.

The chain uses TRBV4-3 and TRBJ1-1; no clear D. Trimming left V 2 bases short and J 4 bases short, with 23 bases between. The CDR3 is made up of 18 amino acids. Germline V gives CDR1 LGHNA, CDR2 YSLEER. Here the CDR3 reads CASSQKVPDPNRVTEAFF. The CDR3 coding sequence is TGCGCCAGCAGCCAAAAAGTTCCGGACCCAAACCGTGTCACTGAAGCTTTCTTT.

This clone showed up just once. The V and J genes are TRBV5-5 and TRBJ2-3; the D gene is possibly TRBD1 (6 bases). This CDR3 is 14 amino acids long. CDR1 and CDR2 from the germline V gene are SGHKS and YYEKEE (reference sequence). V dropped 1 base and J dropped 6 bases, with 12 bases sitting between them. CDR3 residues: CASSLSRQADTQYF. CDR3 nucleotides: TGTGCCAGCAGCTTGAGCCGACAGGCGGATACGCAGTATTTT.

The chain combines TRBV9 with TRBJ2-7; the D is unclear. Germline V gives CDR1 SGDLS, CDR2 YYNGEE. The CDR3 length is 13 residues. Trimming shortened V by 1 base and J by 3 bases, and 8 bases separated the two germline ends. The CDR3 loop reads CASSVRRNYEQYF. CDR3 nucleotides: TGTGCCAGCAGCGTACGGCGAAACTACGAGCAGTACTTC. Drawing the rest from reference TRBV9 and TRBJ2-7, the complete variable domain is DSGVTQTPKHLITATGQRVTLRCSPRSGDLSVYWYQQSLDQGLQFLIQYYNGEERAKGNILERFSAQQFPDLHSELNLSSLELGDSALYFCASSVRRNYEQYFGPGTRLTVT.